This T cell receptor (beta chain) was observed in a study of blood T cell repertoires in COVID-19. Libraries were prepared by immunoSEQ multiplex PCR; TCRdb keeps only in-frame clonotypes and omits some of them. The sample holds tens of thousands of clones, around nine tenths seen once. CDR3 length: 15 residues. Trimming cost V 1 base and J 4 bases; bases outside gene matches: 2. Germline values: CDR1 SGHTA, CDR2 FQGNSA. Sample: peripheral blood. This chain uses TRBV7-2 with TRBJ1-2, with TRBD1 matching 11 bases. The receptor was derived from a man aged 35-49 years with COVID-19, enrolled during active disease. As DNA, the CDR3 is TGTGCCAGCAGCTTAGGCGGGACAGGGGGCTATGGCTACACCTTC. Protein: CASSLGGTGGYGYTF.